Listed below are T cell receptor beta chains from one sample, sequenced in a study of neurological immune-mediated disorders. TCRdb re-analysed the 5' RACE reads in MiXCR, keeping a single row per CDR3 protein. The sample has about 50,000 distinct CDR3 sequences; approximately 4.4% are singletons. Sample: PBMCs. These receptors were taken from a man aged 45-65 years with multiple sclerosis. Both conserved end residues are part of each CDR3. A D gene is named only where the DNA matches it firmly. Expanded clones are given a class, and other clones once, few, many or no size at all.

D	size	V	J	CDR3	DNA
TRBD2	many	TRBV14	TRBJ2-1	CASSQLTGTRGSEQFF	TGTGCCAGCAGCCAATTAACCGGGACTAGAGGATCTGAGCAGTTCTTC
NA	many	TRBV20-1	TRBJ1-5	CSARGGVDQPQHF	TGCAGTGCTAGAGGGGGTGTGGATCAGCCCCAGCATTTT
NA	many	TRBV20-1	TRBJ2-7	CSAPLDGRMMEQYF	TGCAGTGCGCCCCTGGATGGCCGAATGATGGAGCAGTACTTC
TRBD2	few	TRBV10-3	TRBJ2-1	CAISGGTSAGNEQFF	TGTGCCATCAGTGGGGGGACTAGCGCAGGGAATGAGCAGTTCTTC
TRBD1	many	TRBV5-6	TRBJ1-1	CASSLSWRDRVVEAFF	TGTGCCAGCAGCTTGTCGTGGCGGGACAGGGTCGTTGAAGCTTTCTTT
TRBD1	few	TRBV20-1	TRBJ1-2	CSAREPWTGPSKGNGYTF	TGCAGTGCTAGAGAACCCTGGACAGGGCCGAGTAAGGGGAATGGCTACACCTTC
NA	NA	TRBV28	TRBJ2-5	CASRQGSEFQETQYF	TGTGCCAGCAGGCAGGGGTCGGAATTTCAAGAGACCCAGTACTTC
TRBD1	few	TRBV5-1	TRBJ2-7	CASTLDGGQEGHEQYF	TGCGCCAGCACCCTCGACGGGGGACAGGAAGGCCACGAGCAGTACTTC
NA	many	TRBV7-2	TRBJ1-3	CASTNSRGSGNTIYF	TGTGCCAGCACCAACTCCCGGGGCTCTGGAAACACCATATATTTT
NA	many	TRBV6-5	TRBJ1-4	CATHGGPTNEKLFF	TGTGCCACACACGGGGGGCCAACTAATGAAAAACTGTTTTTT
TRBD2	many	TRBV20-1	TRBJ2-1	CSALLGGRASEQFF	TGCAGTGCCCTTTTGGGCGGGAGGGCCTCTGAGCAGTTCTTC
NA	NA	TRBV28	TRBJ2-7	CASSLGGIADEQYF	TGTGCCAGCAGCTTAGGGGGAATAGCGGACGAGCAGTACTTC
NA	many	TRBV20-1	TRBJ2-5	CSASSRLETQYF	TGCAGTGCTAGTTCCCGGTTGGAGACCCAGTACTTC
NA	many	TRBV11-2	TRBJ2-2	CASSWYTTNTGELFF	TGTGCCAGCAGCTGGTACACGACGAACACCGGGGAGCTGTTTTTT
NA	many	TRBV5-1	TRBJ2-2	CASSIGSPSNTGELFF	TGCGCCAGCAGCATCGGCTCTCCTTCGAACACCGGGGAGCTGTTTTTT
NA	many	TRBV5-1	TRBJ2-3	CASSLGSAGDTQYF	TGCGCCAGCAGCTTGGGGTCCGCCGGGGATACGCAGTATTTT
NA	many	TRBV4-1	TRBJ2-1	CASSQKQDLDEQFF	TGCGCCAGCAGCCAGAAACAGGATTTGGATGAGCAGTTCTTC
NA	many	TRBV20-1	TRBJ1-6	CSARDARANYNSPLHF	TGCAGTGCTAGAGATGCCAGGGCTAACTATAATTCACCCCTCCACTTT
NA	many	TRBV5-6	TRBJ2-6	CASSPRVSGANVLTF	TGTGCCAGCAGTCCTAGAGTCTCTGGGGCCAACGTCCTGACTTTC
NA	many	TRBV14	TRBJ2-3	CASSQVRGADTQYF	TGTGCCAGCAGCCAAGTCCGAGGGGCAGATACGCAGTATTTT
TRBD1	many	TRBV5-1	TRBJ1-4	CASSVGGQRNEKLFF	TGCGCCAGCAGCGTGGGGGGACAGAGGAATGAAAAACTGTTTTTT
NA	many	TRBV20-1	TRBJ2-7	CSARSLGTATEQYF	TGCAGTGCTAGATCCCTCGGTACGGCTACGGAGCAGTACTTC
TRBD2	many	TRBV27	TRBJ2-1	CASSYGGTYNEQFF	TGTGCCAGCAGTTACGGGGGGACGTACAATGAGCAGTTCTTC
TRBD1	few	TRBV5-6	TRBJ2-6	CASQTGAGANVLTF	TGTGCCAGCCAAACAGGGGCTGGGGCCAACGTCCTGACTTTC
NA	many	TRBV4-1	TRBJ1-4	CASSQGRKPNEKLFF	TGCGCCAGCAGCCAAGGGCGAAAGCCTAATGAAAAACTGTTTTTT
NA	NA	TRBV20-1	TRBJ2-1	CSARDTYHNEQFF	TGCAGTGCTAGGGACACCTACCACAATGAGCAGTTCTTC
NA	many	TRBV27	TRBJ2-3	CASSLSELSTGTQYF	TGTGCCAGCAGTTTATCTGAACTCTCCACCGGGACGCAGTATTTT
TRBD1	many	TRBV7-9	TRBJ1-1	CASSPQGPTEAFF	TGTGCCAGCAGCCCACAGGGGCCCACTGAAGCTTTCTTT
NA	NA	TRBV19	TRBJ1-1	CASISSETNTEAFF	TGTGCCAGTATCTCTAGTGAAACGAACACTGAAGCTTTCTTT
NA	few	TRBV12-3/TRBV12-4	TRBJ2-5	CASSFLGAQYF	TGTGCCAGCAGTTTTCTCGGGGCCCAGTACTTC
TRBD1	many	TRBV29-1	TRBJ2-2	CSVQDRWNTGELFF	TGCAGCGTTCAGGACAGGTGGAACACCGGGGAGCTGTTTTTT
TRBD2	many	TRBV6-1	TRBJ2-5	CASTHEAGTQETQYF	TGTGCCAGCACACACGAAGCGGGGACCCAAGAGACCCAGTACTTC
NA	many	TRBV5-1	TRBJ2-2	CASSLAAGGNTGELFF	TGCGCCAGCAGCTTGGCCGCAGGAGGGAACACCGGGGAGCTGTTTTTT